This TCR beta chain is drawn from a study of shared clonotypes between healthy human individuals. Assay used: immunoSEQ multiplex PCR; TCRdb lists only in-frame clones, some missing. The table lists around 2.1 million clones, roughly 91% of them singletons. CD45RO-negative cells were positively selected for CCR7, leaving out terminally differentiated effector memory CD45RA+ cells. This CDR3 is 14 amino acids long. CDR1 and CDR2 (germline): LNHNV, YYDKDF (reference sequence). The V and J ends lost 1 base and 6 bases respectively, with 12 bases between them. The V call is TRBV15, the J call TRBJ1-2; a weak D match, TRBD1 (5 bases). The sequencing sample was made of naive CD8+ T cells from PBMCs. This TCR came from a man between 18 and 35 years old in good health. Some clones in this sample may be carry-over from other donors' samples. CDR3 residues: CATSRVAGTDGYTF. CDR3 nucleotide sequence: TGTGCCACCAGCAGAGTCGCAGGGACGGATGGCTACACCTTC.